Detailed here is one T cell receptor beta chain. These data originate in a study of early T cells in non-severe SARS-CoV-2 infection. Germline trimming cut 5 bases from V and 1 base from J; bases unmatched to any gene: 7. Germline V gene sequence: CDR1 SGHTA, CDR2 FQGTGA. The CDR3 spans 16 residues. In TCRdb, the 5' RACE reads were re-called with MiXCR into one record per CDR3 protein. The table has tens of thousands of distinct CDR3 sequences, approximately 5.2% seen once. This receptor was obtained from an adult who was a healthcare worker with PCR-confirmed SARS-CoV-2 infection or an uninfected control (not recorded which). Input material: whole blood. This rearrangement joins TRBV7-3 to TRBJ2-2, with 7 bases matching TRBD1. This CDR3 reads CASSQTTGMNTGELFF. CDR3 sequence (DNA): TGTGCCAGCAGCCAAACGACAGGGATGAACACCGGGGAGCTGTTTTTT.